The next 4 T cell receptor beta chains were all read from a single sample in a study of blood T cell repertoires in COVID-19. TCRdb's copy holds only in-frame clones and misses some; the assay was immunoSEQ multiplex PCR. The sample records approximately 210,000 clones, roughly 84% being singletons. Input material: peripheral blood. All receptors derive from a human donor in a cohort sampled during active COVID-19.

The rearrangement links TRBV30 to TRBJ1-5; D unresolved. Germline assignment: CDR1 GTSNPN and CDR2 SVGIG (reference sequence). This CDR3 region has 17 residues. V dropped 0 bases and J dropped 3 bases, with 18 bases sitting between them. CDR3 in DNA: TGTGCCTGGAGTGTACGAGGGTGGCCGACCCCCAATCAGCCCCAGCATTTT. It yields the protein CAWSVRGWPTPNQPQHF.

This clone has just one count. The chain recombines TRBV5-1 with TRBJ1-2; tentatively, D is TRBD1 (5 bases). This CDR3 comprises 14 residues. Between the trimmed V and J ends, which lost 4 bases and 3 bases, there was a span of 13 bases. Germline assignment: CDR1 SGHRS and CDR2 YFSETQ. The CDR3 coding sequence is TGCGCCAGCAGCGCCTTGGACATCCACTATGGCTACACCTTC. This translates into CASSALDIHYGYTF.

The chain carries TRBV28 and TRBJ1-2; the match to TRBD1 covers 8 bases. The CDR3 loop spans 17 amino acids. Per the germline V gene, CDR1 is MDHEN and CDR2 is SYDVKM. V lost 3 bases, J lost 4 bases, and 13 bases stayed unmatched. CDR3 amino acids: CASSFRELVTGVYGYTF. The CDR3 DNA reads TGTGCCAGCAGTTTTAGGGAGCTCGTGACAGGGGTCTATGGCTACACCTTC.

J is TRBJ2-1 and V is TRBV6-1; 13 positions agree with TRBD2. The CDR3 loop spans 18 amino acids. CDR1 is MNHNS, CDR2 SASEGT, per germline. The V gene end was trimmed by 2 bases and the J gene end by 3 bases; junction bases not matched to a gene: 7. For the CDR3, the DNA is TGTGCCAGCAGTGAATGGGAGGGACTAGCGGGACTCTACAATGAGCAGTTCTTC. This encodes CASSEWEGLAGLYNEQFF.